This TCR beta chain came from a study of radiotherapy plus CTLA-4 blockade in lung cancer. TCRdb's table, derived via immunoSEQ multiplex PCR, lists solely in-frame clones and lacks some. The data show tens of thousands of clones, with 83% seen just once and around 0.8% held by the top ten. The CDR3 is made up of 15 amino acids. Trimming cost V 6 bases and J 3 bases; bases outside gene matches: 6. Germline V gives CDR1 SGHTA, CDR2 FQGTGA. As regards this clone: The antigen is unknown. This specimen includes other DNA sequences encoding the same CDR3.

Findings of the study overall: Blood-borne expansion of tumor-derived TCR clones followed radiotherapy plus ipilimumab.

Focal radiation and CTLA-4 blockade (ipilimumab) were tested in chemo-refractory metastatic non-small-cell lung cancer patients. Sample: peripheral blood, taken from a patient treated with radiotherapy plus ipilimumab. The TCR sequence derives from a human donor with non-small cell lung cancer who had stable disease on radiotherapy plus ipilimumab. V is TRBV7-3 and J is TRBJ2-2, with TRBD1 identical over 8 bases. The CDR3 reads CASSRDRTDTGELFF. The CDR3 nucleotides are TGTGCCAGCAGTCGGGACAGGACCGACACCGGGGAGCTGTTTTTT.